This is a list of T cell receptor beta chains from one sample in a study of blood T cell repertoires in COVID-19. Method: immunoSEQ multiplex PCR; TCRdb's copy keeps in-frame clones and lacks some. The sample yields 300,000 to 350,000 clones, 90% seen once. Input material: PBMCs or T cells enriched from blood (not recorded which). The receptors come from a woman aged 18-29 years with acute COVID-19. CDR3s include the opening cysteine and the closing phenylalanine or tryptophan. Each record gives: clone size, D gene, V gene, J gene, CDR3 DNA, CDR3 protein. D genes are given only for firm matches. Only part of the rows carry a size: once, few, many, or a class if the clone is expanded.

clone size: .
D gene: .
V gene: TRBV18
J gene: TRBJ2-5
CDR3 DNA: TGTGCCAGCTCTAAAAGCGGGCGCGAGGAGACCCAGTACTTC
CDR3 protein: CASSKSGREETQYF

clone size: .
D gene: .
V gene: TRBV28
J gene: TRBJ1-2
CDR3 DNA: TGTGCCAGCAGTTCCTGGACTGACGACTATGGCTACACCTTC
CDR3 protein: CASSSWTDDYGYTF

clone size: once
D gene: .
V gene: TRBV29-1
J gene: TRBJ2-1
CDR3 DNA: TGCAGCGTTGGTGACAGAAACAATGAGCAGTTCTTC
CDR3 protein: CSVGDRNNEQFF

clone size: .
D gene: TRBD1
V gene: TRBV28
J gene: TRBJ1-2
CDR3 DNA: TGTGCCAGCAGTACCGGACAGGGGGGGGATGGCTACACCTTC
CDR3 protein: CASSTGQGGDGYTF

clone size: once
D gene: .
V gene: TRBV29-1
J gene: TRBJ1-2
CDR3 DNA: TGCAGCGCCCCCTTTAAGCTCAAACAGGAAAGAGACGGCTACACCTTC
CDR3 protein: CSAPFKLKQERDGYTF

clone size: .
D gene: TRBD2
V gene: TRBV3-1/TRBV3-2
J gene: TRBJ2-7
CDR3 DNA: TGTGCCAGCAGCCCCGGGACTACCCACGAGCAGTACTTC
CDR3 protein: CASSPGTTHEQYF

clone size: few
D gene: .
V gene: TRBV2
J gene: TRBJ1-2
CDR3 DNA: TGTGCCAGCAGTGAAATGGCTTCCTCCTATGGCTACACCTTC
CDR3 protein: CASSEMASSYGYTF

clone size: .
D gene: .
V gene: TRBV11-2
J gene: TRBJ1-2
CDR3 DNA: TGTGCCAGCAGCTTCGGACAAAACTATGGCTACACCTTC
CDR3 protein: CASSFGQNYGYTF

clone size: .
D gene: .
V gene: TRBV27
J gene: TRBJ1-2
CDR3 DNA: TGTGCCAGCAGTTTGCGGGGGGCCCCTGGCTATGGCTACACCTTC
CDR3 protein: CASSLRGAPGYGYTF

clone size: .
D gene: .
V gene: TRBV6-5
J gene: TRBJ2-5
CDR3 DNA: TGTGCCACAGAGTTCGGGGAGACCCAGTACTTC
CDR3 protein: CATEFGETQYF

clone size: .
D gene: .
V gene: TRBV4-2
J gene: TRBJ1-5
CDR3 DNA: TGTGCCAGCAGCCAAGTCGTTCCTCGGGGTCAGCCCCAGCATTTT
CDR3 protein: CASSQVVPRGQPQHF

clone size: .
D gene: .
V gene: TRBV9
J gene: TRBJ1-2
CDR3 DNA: TGTGCCAGCAGCGTAACAGCAGCACCGGTAAACTATGGCTACACCTTC
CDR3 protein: CASSVTAAPVNYGYTF

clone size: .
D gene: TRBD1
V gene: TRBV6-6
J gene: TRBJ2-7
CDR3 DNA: TGTGCCAGCCGGGACAGGGACGAGCAGTACTTC
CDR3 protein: CASRDRDEQYF

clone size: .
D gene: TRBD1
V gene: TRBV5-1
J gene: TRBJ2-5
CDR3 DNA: TGCGCCAGCAGCCTCAATTCCGGACAGGGAGAGACCCAGTACTTC
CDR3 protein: CASSLNSGQGETQYF

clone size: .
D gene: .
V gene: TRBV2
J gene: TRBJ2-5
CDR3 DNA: TGTGCCAGCCGGGAATATAAGACCCAGTACTTC
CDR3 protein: CASREYKTQYF

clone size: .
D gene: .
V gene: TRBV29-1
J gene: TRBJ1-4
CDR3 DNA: TGCAGCGTGCTGACACCAACTAATGAAAAACTGTTTTTT
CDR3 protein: CSVLTPTNEKLFF

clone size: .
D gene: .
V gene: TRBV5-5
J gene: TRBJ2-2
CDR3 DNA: TGTGCCAGCCGGCGGGAAACCGGGGAGCTGTTTTTT
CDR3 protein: CASRRETGELFF

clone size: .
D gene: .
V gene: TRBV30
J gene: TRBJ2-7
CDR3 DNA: TGTGCCTGGACTGACAGCATCTCCTACGAGCAGTACTTC
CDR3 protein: CAWTDSISYEQYF

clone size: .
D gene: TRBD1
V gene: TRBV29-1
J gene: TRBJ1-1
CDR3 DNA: TGCAGCGTAGACAGGGCTGAAGCTTTCTTT
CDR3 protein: CSVDRAEAFF

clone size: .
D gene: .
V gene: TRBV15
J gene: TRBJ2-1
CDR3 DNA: TGTGCCACCAGCAGAGATCGCAGGAACAATGAGCAGTTCTTC
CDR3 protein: CATSRDRRNNEQFF

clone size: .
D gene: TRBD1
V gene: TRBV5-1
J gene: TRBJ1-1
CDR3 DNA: TGCGCCAGCAGCCCCGGGACAGGAATGAACACTGAAGCTTTCTTT
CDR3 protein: CASSPGTGMNTEAFF

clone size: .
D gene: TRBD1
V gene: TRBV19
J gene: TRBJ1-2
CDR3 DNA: TGTGCCAGTAGTCCGGGACAGGGGGCTGGAGGCTACACCTTC
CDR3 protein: CASSPGQGAGGYTF

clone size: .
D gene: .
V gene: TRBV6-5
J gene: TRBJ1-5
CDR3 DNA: TGTGCCAGCAGCTCCCAGGGAGGAAGCAATCAGCCCCAGCATTTT
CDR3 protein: CASSSQGGSNQPQHF

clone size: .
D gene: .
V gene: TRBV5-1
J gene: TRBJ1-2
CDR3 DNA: TGCGCCAGCAGGCCAGGGGAAGGGCATGGCTACACCTTC
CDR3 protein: CASRPGEGHGYTF

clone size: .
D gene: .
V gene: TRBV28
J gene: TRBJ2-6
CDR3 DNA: TGTGCCAGCTGTTTATGGGACGGGCGGGCGGGCCCTGGGGCCAACGTCCTGACTTTC
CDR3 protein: CASCLWDGRAGPGANVLTF

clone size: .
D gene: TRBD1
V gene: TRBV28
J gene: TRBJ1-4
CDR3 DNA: TGTGCCAGCAGCCTTACCCCGGGACAGGGAGGGATTAATGAAAAACTGTTTTTT
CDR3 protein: CASSLTPGQGGINEKLFF

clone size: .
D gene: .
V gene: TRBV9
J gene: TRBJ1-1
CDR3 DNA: TGTGCCAGCAGCGGCCGACAGACGAACACTGAAGCTTTCTTT
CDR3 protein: CASSGRQTNTEAFF

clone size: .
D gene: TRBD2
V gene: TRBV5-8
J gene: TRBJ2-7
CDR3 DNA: TGTGCCAGCAGCTTTTTGGGAGGTACTAGCGGCTACGAGCAGTACTTC
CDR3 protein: CASSFLGGTSGYEQYF

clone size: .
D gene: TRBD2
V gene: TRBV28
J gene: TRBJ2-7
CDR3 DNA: TGTGCCAGCAGTCCGAAGACTAGCGGGAGACCGCAGTACTTC
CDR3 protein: CASSPKTSGRPQYF

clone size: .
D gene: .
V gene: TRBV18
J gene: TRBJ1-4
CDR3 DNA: TGTGCCAGCTCACCAATGAGTCAGGGGCATAATGAAAAACTGTTTTTT
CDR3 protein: CASSPMSQGHNEKLFF

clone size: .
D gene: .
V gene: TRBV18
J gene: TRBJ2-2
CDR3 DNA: TGTGCCAGCTCACCGCGGGAAAACACCGGGGAGCTGTTTTTT
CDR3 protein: CASSPRENTGELFF

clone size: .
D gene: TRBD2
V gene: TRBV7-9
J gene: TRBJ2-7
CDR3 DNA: TGTGCCAGCAGCTTAGGGACTAGCGGGAACCCCGAGCAGTACTTC
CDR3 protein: CASSLGTSGNPEQYF

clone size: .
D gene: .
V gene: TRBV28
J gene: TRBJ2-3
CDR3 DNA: TGTGCCAGCAGTTTTGGGGGGACCCGCCCAGATACGCAGTATTTT
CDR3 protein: CASSFGGTRPDTQYF

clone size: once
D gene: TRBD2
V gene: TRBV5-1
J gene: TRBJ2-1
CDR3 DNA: TGCGCCAGCAGCTTGGCCGTTTTGGCGGGAGGGCCCAATGAGCAGTTCTTC
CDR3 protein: CASSLAVLAGGPNEQFF

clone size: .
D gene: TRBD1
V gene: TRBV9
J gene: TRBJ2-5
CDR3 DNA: TGTGCCAGCAGCGTAACGGGACAGCAAGAGACCCAGTACTTC
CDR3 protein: CASSVTGQQETQYF

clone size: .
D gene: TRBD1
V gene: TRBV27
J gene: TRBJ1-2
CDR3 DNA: TGTGCCAGCAGTTTATTACGAGGTGGTGGGACAGGGGACTATGGCTACACCTTC
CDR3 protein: CASSLLRGGGTGDYGYTF

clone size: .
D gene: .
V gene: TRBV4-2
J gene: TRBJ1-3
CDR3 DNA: TGTGCCAGCAGCCAACCAGGGCCGAGTACCTCTGGAAACACCATATATTTT
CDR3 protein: CASSQPGPSTSGNTIYF

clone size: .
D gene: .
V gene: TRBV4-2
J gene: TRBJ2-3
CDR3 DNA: TGTGCCAGCAGCCAAGATCGGGTATTAGGGGGCACAGATACGCAGTATTTT
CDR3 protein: CASSQDRVLGGTDTQYF

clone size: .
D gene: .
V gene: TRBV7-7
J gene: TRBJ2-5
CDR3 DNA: TGTGCTAGCAGCTTAGGTCAGGCCCAAGAGACCCAGTACTTC
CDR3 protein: CASSLGQAQETQYF

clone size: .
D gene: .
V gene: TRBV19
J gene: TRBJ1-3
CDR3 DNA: TGTGCCAGGAAGATCACCAGGGGTAAATATTTT
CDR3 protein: CARKITRGKYF

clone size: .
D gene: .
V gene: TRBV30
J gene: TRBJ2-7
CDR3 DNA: TGTGCCTGGTGGGACTCGAACTACGAGCAGTACTTC
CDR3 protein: CAWWDSNYEQYF

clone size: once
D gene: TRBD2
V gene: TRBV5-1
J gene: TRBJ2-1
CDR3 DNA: TGCGCCAGCAGCGTACTAGCGGGAGGGGAGGGTGAGCAGTTCTTC
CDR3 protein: CASSVLAGGEGEQFF

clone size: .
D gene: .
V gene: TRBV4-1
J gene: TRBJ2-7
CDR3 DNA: TGCGCCAGCAGCCAAGACATGGGCGGGCTTCCCTACGAGCAGTACTTC
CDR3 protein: CASSQDMGGLPYEQYF

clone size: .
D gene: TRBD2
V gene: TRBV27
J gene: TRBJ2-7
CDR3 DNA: TGTGCCAGCAGTTTAGGGACTAGCGGCTACGAGCAGTACTTC
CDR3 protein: CASSLGTSGYEQYF

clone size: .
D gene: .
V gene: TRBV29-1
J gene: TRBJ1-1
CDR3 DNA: TGCAGCGGGTCGGGGGACACTGAAGCTTTCTTT
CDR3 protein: CSGSGDTEAFF

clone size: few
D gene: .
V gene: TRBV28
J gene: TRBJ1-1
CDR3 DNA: TGTGCCAGCAGTTTAGGGGGGGGCGCGATGAACACTGAAGCTTTCTTT
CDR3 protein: CASSLGGGAMNTEAFF

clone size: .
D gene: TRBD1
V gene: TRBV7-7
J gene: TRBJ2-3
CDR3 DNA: TGTGCTAGCAGCTTAGCGCAGGGGGATGCAGATACGCAGTATTTT
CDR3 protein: CASSLAQGDADTQYF

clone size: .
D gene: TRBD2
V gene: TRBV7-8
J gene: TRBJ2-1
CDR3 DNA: TGTGCCAGCAGCGTTAGCGGGAGGTTGGGCTCGTTTGAAGACAATGAGCAGTTCTTC
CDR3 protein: CASSVSGRLGSFEDNEQFF

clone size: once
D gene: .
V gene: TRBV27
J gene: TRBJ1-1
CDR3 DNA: TGTGCCAGCAGTTTTTTACACAGGGACACTGAAGCTTTCTTT
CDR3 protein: CASSFLHRDTEAFF

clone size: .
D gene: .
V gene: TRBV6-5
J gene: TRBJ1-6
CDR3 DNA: TGTGCCAGCCGCAGGGAGGGAAGTTCACCCCTCCACTTT
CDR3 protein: CASRREGSSPLHF

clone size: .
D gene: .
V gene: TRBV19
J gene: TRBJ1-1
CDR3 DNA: TGTGCCAGTAGTCTTTTCGGGAGGACTGAAGCTTTCTTT
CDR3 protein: CASSLFGRTEAFF

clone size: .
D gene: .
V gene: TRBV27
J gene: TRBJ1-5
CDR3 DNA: TGTGCCAGCAGTCCAACCCAGGCCGTGAGCAATCAGCCCCAGCATTTT
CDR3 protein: CASSPTQAVSNQPQHF

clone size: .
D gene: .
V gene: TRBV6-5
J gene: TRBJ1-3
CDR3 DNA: TGTGCCAGCAGTTACGCAGGGTCCGGAAACACCATATATTTT
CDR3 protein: CASSYAGSGNTIYF

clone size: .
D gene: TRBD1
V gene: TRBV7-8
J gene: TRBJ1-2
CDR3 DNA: TGTGCCAGCAGCTTATCTGGGACAGGGTTCCCGTATGGCTACACCTTC
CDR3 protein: CASSLSGTGFPYGYTF

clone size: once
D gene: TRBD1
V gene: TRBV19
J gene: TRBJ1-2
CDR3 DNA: TGTGCCAGTAGTATGGAGACAGGGCCCTATGGCTACACCTTC
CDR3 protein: CASSMETGPYGYTF

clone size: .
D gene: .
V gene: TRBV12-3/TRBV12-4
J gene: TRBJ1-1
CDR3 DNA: TGTGCCAGCAGTTTAACGGGGGACACTGAAGCTTTCTTT
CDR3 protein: CASSLTGDTEAFF

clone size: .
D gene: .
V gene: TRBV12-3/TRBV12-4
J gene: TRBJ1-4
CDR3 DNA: TGTGCCAGCAGTGAGGGGGACCGTAAAAAACTGTTTTTT
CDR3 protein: CASSEGDRKKLFF

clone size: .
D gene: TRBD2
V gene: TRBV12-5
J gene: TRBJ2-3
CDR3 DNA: TGTGCTAGTGGTTTTTCCGGGACTAGCGGATTTAGCACAGATACGCAGTATTTT
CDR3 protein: CASGFSGTSGFSTDTQYF